This TCR beta chain originates from a study of T cells after yellow fever vaccination. TCRdb called the 5' RACE reads again in MiXCR, with one record for every CDR3 protein. The data show some 500,000 distinct CDR3 sequences, with approximately 12% seen just once and more than 12% held by the top ten. The clonotype was recovered from a man aged 25-40 years who received the YFV17D yellow fever vaccine. Sequenced material: PBMCs, taken on the day of the yellow fever booster vaccination.

The CDR3 loop reads CASSEGSKTYEQYF. CDR3 sequence (DNA): TGTGCCAGCAGCGAGGGGTCTAAAACATACGAGCAGTACTTC. This chain connects TRBV7-2 to TRBJ2-7; possibly TRBD1 or TRBD2 for D (5 bases each). V was cut by 5 bases and J by 4 bases, with 15 bases left in between. The length of the CDR3 is 14 residues. Germline-derived CDR1 and CDR2 are SGHTA and FQGNSA.